The 3 T cell receptor beta chains below all came from one sample that was sequenced in a study of cytomegalovirus exposure and HLA in healthy donors. This PCR relied on a set of 60 Vbeta primers and 13 Jbeta primers. Using immunoSEQ multiplex PCR, the repertoire was profiled, and TCRdb retains in-frame clones only, with some absent. The repertoire holds 100,000 or so clones, about 84% seen once, with roughly 2% in the top ten. Material for sequencing was PBMCs. These receptors were collected from a man aged 18 to 29 in good health and CMV-seronegative.

The CDR3 region is CASSQDKWAGVFYGYTF. DNA of the CDR3: TGCGCCAGCAGCCAAGATAAGTGGGCAGGGGTTTTCTATGGCTACACCTTC. This rearrangement joins TRBV4-1 to TRBJ1-2, with D possibly being TRBD1 (6 bases). Trimming removed 0 bases from V and 4 bases from J, with 18 bases in between. The CDR3 spans 17 residues. Germline lookup yields CDR1 MGHRA and CDR2 YSYEKL.

The chain recombines TRBV6-4 with TRBJ2-2; the match to TRBD2 covers 7 bases. CDR3 size: 15 residues. Looked up from germline, CDR1 is MRHNA and CDR2 is SNTAGT. V was pared by 4 bases and J by 2 bases, with 4 bases of the junction left unmatched. The CDR3 sequence: CASSVAGDNTGELFF. CDR3 in DNA: TGTGCCAGCAGTGTGGCGGGGGACAACACCGGGGAGCTGTTTTTT.

This clone has a single count. The V call is TRBV11-2, the J call TRBJ2-5; D may be TRBD2 (5 bases). This CDR3 is 19 amino acids long. The germline V gene encodes CDR1 SGHAT and CDR2 FQNNGV. Trimming took 1 base from V and 0 from J, leaving 21 bases between them. The CDR3 DNA is TGTGCCAGCAGCTTAGTTTGGAGGACGAATAGTAGGGACCAAGAGACCCAGTACTTC. Its protein product is CASSLVWRTNSRDQETQYF.